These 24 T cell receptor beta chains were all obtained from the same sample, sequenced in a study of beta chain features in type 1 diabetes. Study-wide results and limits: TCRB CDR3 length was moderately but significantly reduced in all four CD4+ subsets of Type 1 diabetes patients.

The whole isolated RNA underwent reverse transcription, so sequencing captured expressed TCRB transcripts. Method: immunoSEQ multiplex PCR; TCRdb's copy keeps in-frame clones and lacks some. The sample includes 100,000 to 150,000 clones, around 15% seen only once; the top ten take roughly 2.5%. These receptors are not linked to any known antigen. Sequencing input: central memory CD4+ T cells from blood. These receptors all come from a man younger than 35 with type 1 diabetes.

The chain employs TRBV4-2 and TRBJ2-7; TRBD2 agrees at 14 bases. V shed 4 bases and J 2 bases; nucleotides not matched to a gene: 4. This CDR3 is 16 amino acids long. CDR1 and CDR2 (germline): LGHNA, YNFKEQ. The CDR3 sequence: CASSRGLAGGTYEQYF. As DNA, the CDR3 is TGTGCCAGCAGCCGCGGACTAGCGGGGGGAACCTACGAGCAGTACTTC.

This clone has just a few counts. The CDR3 DNA reads as TGCGCCAGCAGCCAAGATTTCCATGGGACAGGGGCCACCTTC. Amino acids: CASSQDFHGTGATF. This chain connects TRBV4-3 to TRBJ1-2, with TRBD1 matching 10 bases. CDR1 and CDR2 (germline): LGHNA, YSLEER. Trimming cost V 0 bases and J 13 bases; bases outside gene matches: 8. The CDR3 has 14 residues.

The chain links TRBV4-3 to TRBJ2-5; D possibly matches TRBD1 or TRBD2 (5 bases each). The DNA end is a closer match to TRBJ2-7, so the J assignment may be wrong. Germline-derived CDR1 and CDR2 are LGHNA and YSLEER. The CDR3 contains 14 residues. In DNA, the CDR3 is TGCGCCAGCAGCTCGGTCCAGGGAGCCTACGAGCAGTACTTC. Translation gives CASSSVQGAYEQYF.

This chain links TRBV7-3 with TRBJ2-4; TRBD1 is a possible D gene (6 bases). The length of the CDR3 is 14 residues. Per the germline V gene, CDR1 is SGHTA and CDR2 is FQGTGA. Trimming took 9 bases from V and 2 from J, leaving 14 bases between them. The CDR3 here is CASAEGVSKNIQYF. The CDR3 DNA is TGTGCCAGTGCTGAGGGGGTCTCCAAAAACATTCAGTACTTC.

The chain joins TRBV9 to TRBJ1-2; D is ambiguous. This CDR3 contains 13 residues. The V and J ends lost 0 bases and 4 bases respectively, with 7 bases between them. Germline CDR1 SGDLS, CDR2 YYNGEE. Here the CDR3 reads CASSVAESYGYTF. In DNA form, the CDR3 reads TGTGCCAGCAGCGTAGCAGAGAGCTATGGCTACACCTTC.

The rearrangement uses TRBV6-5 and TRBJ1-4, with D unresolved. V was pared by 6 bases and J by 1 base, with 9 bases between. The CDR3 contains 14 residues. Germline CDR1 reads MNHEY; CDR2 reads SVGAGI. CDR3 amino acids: CASRDWETNEKLFF. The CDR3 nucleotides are TGTGCCAGCAGAGACTGGGAAACTAATGAAAAACTGTTTTTT.

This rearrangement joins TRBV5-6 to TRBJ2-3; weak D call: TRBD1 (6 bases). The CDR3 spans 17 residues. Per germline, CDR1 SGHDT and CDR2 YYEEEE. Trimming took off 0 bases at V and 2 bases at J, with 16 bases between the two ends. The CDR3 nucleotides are TGTGCCAGCAGCTTGGTGGGACACGCTCGAGTCACAGATACGCAGTATTTT. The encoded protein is CASSLVGHARVTDTQYF.

CDR3 DNA sequence: TGTGCCCCAGGGGCGGGCCCAGGGAACACCGGGGAGCTGTTTTTT. Translation gives CAPGAGPGNTGELFF. The chain couples TRBV7-9 to TRBJ2-2; a weak D match, TRBD1 (6 bases). From germline, CDR1 is SEHNR and CDR2 FQNEAQ (reference sequence). The CDR3 totals 15 residues. Trimming left V 11 bases short and J 1 base short, with 17 bases between.

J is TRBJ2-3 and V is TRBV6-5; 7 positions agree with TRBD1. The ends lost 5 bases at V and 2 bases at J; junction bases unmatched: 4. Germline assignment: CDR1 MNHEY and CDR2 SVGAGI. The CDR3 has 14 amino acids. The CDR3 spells CASSKQGFTDTQYF. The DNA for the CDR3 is TGTGCCAGCAGTAAACAGGGGTTCACAGATACGCAGTATTTT.

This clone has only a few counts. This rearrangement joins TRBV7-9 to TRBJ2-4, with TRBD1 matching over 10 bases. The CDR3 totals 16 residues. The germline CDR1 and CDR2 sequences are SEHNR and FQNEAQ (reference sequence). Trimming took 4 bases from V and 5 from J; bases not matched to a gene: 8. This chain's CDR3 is CASSSTGDRGQNIQYF. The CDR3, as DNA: TGTGCCAGCAGCTCCACGGGGGACAGGGGCCAAAACATTCAGTACTTC.

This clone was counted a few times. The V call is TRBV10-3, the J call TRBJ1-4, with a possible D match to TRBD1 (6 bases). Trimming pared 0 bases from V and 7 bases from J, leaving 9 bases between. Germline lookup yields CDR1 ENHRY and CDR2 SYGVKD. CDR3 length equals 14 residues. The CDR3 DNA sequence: TGTGCCATCAGTGAGTCGGGGGCAGCTGAAAAACTGTTTTTT. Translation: CAISESGAAEKLFF.

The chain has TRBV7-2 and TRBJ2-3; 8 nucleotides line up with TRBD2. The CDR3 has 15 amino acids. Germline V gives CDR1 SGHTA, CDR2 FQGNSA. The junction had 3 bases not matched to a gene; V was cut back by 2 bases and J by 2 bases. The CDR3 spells CASSLSGGHTDTQYF. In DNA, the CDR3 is TGTGCCAGCAGCTTAAGCGGGGGTCACACAGATACGCAGTATTTT. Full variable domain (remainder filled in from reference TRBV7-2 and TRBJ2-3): GAGVSQSPSNKVTEKGKDVELRCDPISGHTALYWYRQSLGQGLEFLIYFQGNSAPDKSGLPSDRFSAERTGGSVSTLTIQRTQQEDSAVYLCASSLSGGHTDTQYFGPGTRLTVL.

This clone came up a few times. CDR3 sequence: CASTGDLSYEQYF. The CDR3 DNA follows: TGTGCCAGTACCGGGGACTTGTCCTACGAGCAGTACTTC. J is TRBJ2-7 and V is TRBV6-6, with a possible D match to TRBD2 (6 bases). The germline V and J ends were trimmed by 9 bases and 1 base, with 13 bases remaining between them. Germline values: CDR1 MNHNY, CDR2 SVGAGI (reference sequence). There are 13 residues in the CDR3.

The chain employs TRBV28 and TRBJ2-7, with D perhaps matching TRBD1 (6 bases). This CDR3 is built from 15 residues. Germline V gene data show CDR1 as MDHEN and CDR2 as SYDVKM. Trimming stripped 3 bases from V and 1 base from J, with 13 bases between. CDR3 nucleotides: TGTGCCAGCAGTTTTACGGGACAAATGTCCTACGAGCAGTACTTC. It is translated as CASSFTGQMSYEQYF.

Written as DNA, the CDR3 is TGCAGCGTTGACTTTCGGACAGATTACGAGCAGTACTTC. Translation gives CSVDFRTDYEQYF. The V and J genes are TRBV29-1 and TRBJ2-7; tentative D call: TRBD1 (6 bases). V lost 3 bases, J lost 4 bases, and 13 bases lay in between. The CDR3 has 13 amino acids. CDR1 and CDR2 from the germline V gene are SQVTM and ANQGSEA.

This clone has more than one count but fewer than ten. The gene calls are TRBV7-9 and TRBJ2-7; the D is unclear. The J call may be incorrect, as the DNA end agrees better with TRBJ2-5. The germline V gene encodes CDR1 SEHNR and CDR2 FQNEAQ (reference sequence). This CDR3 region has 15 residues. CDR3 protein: CASSPPEGFQETQYF. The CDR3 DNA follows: TGTGCCAGCAGCCCCCCCGAAGGGTTCCAAGAGACCCAGTACTTC.

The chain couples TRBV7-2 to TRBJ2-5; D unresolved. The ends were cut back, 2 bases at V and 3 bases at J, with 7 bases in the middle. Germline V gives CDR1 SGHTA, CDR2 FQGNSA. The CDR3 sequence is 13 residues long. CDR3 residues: CASSLRREETQYF. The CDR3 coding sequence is TGTGCCAGCAGCTTAAGGCGAGAAGAGACCCAGTACTTC.

The CDR3 DNA is TGTGCCAGCAGAAAATGGACAGGGCAAAGGGAGCAGTACTTC. Protein: CASRKWTGQREQYF. V usage is TRBV28 and J usage is TRBJ2-7; 8 bases are a match to TRBD1. The CDR3 runs 14 residues. With V trimmed by 6 bases and J by 7 bases, 11 bases remained unmatched. Germline V gene data show CDR1 as MDHEN and CDR2 as SYDVKM.

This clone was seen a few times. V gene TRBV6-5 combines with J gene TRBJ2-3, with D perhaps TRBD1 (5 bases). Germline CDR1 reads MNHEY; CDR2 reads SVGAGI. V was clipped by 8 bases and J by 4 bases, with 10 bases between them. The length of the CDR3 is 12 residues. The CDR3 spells CASGMGPDTQYF. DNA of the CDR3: TGTGCCAGCGGCATGGGGCCAGATACGCAGTATTTT.

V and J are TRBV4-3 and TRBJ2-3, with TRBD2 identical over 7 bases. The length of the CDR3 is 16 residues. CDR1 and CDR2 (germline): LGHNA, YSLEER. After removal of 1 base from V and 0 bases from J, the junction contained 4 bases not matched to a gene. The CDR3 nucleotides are TGCGCCAGCAGCCAAGGCGGGGGAATAAGCACAGATACGCAGTATTTT. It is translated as CASSQGGGISTDTQYF.

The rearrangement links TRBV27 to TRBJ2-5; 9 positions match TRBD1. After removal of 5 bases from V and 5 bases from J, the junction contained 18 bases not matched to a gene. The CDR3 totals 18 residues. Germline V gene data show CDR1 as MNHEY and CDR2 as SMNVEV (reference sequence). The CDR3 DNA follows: TGTGCCAGCAGTGGAGGGACAGGGAAAAACTTTGCGGTGGAGACCCAGTACTTC. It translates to CASSGGTGKNFAVETQYF.

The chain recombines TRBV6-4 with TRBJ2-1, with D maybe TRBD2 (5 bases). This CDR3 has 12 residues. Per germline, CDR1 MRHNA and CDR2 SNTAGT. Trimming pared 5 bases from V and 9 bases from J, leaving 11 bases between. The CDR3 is CASSRREGEQFF. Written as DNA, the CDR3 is TGTGCCAGCAGTCGCAGAGAGGGTGAGCAGTTCTTC.

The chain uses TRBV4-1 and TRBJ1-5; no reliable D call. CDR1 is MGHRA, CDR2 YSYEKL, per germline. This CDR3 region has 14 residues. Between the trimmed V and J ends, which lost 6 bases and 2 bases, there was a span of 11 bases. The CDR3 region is CASSHWERNQPQHF. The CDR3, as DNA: TGCGCCAGCAGTCACTGGGAACGCAATCAGCCCCAGCATTTT.

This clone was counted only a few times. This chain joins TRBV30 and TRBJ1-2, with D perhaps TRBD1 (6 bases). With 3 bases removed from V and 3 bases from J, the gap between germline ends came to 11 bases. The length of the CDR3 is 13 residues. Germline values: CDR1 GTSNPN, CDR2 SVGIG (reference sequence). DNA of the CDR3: TGTGCCTGGAGGGGTGAGGGGGACTATGGCTACACCTTC. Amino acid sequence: CAWRGEGDYGYTF.